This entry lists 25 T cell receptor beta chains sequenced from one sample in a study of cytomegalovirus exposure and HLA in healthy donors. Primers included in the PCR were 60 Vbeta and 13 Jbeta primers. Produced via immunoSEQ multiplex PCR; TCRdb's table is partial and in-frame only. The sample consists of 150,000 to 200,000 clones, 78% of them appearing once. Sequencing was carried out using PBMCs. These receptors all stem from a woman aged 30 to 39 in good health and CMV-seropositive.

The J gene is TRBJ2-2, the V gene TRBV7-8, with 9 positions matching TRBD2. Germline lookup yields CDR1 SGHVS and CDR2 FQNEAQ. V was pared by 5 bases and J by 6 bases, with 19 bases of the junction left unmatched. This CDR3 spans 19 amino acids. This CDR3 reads CASSPHRRPSGVSSGELFF. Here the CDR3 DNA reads TGTGCCAGCAGCCCGCATAGACGGCCTAGCGGGGTTTCGTCCGGGGAGCTGTTTTTT.

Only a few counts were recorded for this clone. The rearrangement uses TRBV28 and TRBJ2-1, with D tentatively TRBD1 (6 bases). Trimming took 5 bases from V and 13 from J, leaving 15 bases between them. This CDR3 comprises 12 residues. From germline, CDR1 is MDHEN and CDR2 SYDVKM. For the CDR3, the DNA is TGTGCCAGCAGTACCCGACAGGTTCCTCAGTTCTTC. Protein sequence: CASSTRQVPQFF.

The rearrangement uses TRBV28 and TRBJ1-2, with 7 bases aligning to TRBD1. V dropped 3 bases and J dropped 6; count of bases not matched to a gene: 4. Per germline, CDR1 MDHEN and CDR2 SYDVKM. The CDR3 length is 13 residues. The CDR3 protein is CASSLGQRDGYTF. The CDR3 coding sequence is TGTGCCAGCAGTTTGGGACAGAGGGATGGCTACACCTTC.

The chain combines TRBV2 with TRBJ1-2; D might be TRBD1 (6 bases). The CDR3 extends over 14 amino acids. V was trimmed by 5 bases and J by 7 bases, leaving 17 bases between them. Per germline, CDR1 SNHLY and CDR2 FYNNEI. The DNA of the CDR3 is TGTGCCAGCAGTTCTTCAGGGGTTTCGGGTGGCTACACCTTC. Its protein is CASSSSGVSGGYTF. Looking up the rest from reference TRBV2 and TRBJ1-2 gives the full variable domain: EPEVTQTPSHQVTQMGQEVILRCVPISNHLYFYWYRQILGQKVEFLVSFYNNEISEKSEIFDDQFSVERPDGSNFTLKIRSTKLEDSAMYFCASSSSGVSGGYTFGSGTRLTVV.

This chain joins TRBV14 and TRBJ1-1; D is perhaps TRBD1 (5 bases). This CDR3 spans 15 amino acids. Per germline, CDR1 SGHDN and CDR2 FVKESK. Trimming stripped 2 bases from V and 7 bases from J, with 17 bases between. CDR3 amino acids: CASSQRRYAGVEAFF. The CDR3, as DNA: TGTGCCAGCAGCCAAAGACGCTACGCGGGGGTTGAAGCTTTCTTT.

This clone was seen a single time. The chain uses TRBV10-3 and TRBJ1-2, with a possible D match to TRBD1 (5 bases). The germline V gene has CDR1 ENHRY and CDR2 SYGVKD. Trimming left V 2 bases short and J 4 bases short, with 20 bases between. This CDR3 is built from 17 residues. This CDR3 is CAISEGFLNQGFYGYTF. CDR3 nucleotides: TGTGCCATCAGTGAGGGATTTCTTAACCAGGGTTTCTATGGCTACACCTTC.

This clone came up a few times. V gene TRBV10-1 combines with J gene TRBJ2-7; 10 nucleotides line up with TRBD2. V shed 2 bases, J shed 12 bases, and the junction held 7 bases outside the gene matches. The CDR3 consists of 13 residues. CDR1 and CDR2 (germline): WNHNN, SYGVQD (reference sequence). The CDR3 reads CASSERLAGELYF. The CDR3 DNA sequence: TGCGCCAGCAGTGAGCGGCTAGCGGGAGAATTGTACTTC.

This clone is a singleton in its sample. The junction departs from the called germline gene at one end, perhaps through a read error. The CDR3 DNA is TGCGCCAGCAGACATAACGAGGCGGGCTCCTACAATGGGCAGTTCTTC. It codes for CASRHNEAGSYNGQFF. The J gene is TRBJ2-1, the V gene TRBV4-1; maybe TRBD2 (5 bases). The germline CDR1 and CDR2 sequences are MGHRA and YSYEKL. The CDR3 spans 16 residues.

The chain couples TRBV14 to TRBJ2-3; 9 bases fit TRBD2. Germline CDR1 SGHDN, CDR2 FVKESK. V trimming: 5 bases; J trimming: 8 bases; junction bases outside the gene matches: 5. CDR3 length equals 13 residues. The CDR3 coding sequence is TGTGCCAGCAGCTCAAGGGGACTAGCTACGCAGTATTTT. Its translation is CASSSRGLATQYF. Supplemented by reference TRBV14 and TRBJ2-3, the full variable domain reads EAGVTQFPSHSVIEKGQTVTLRCDPISGHDNLYWYRRVMGKEIKFLLHFVKESKQDESGMPNNRFLAERTGGTYSTLKVQPAELEDSGVYFCASSSRGLATQYFGPGTRLTVL.

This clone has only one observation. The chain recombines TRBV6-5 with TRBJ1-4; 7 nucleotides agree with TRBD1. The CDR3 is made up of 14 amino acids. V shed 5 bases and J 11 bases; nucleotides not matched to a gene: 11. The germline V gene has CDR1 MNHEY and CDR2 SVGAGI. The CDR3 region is CASSNRQGVGKLFF. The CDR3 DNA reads TGTGCCAGCAGTAACAGACAGGGCGTGGGGAAACTGTTTTTT.

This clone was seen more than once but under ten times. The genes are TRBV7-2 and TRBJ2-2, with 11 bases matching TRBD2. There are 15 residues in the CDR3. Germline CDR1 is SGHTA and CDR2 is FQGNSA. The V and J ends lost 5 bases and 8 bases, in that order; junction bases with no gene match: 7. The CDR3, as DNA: TGTGCCAGCAGCCCTTGGGCTAGCGGGAGGGGGGAGCTGTTTTTT. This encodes CASSPWASGRGELFF.

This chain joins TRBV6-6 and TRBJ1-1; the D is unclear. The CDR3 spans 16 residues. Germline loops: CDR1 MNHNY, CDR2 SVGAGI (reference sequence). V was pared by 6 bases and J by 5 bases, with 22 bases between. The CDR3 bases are TGTGCCAGCAGGCCCTTTCCTATCGCCAGGAAGACTGAAGCTTTCTTT. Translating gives CASRPFPIARKTEAFF.

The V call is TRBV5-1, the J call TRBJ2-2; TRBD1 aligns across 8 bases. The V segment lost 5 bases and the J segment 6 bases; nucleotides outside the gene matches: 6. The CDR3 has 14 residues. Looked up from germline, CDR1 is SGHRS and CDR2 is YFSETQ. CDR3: CASRPQGAPGELFF. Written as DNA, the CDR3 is TGCGCCAGCAGACCTCAGGGGGCGCCCGGGGAGCTGTTTTTT. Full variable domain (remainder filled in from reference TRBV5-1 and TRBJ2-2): KAGVTQTPRYLIKTRGQQVTLSCSPISGHRSVSWYQQTPGQGLQFLFEYFSETQRNKGNFPGRFSGRQFSNSRSEMNVSTLELGDSALYLCASRPQGAPGELFFGEGSRLTVL.

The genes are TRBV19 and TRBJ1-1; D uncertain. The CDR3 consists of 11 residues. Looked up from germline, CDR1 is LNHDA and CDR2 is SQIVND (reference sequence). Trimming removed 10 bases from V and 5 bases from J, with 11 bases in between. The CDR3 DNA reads TGTGCCACTAAAGAATGGACTGAAGCTTTCTTT. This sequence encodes CATKEWTEAFF.

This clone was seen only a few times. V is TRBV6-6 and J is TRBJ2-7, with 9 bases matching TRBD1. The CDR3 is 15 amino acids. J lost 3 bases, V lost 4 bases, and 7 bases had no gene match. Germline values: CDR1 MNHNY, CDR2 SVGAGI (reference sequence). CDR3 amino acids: CASSFLLGQGYEQYF. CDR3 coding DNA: TGTGCCAGCAGTTTCTTACTGGGACAGGGCTACGAGCAGTACTTC.

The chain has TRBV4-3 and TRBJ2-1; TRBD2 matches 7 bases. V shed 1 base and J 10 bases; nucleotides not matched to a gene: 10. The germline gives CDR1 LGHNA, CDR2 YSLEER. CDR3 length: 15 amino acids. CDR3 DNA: TGCGCCAGCAGCCAAGCGGGACTATGGGGCGACGAGCAGTTCTTC. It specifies CASSQAGLWGDEQFF.

DNA of the CDR3: TGTGCCAGCAGCTTGACAGGGGCCATCTACGAGCAGTACTTC. Protein sequence: CASSLTGAIYEQYF. J is TRBJ2-7 and V is TRBV7-2, with 8 bases that match TRBD1. Germline V gene sequence: CDR1 SGHTA, CDR2 FQGNSA. The CDR3 loop spans 14 amino acids. V shed 3 bases and J 3 bases; nucleotides not matched to a gene: 4.

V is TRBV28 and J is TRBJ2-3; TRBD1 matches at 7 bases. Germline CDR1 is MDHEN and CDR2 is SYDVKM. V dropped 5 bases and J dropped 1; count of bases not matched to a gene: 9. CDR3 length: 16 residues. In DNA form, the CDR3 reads TGTGCCAGCAGTCCCACGACAGGGTACGGCACAGATACGCAGTATTTT. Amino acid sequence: CASSPTTGYGTDTQYF.

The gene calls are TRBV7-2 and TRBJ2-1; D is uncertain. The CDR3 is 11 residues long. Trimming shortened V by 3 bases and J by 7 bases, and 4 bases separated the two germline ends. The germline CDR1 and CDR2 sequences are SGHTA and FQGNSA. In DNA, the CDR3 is TGTGCCAGCAGCTTGCGAAATGAGCAGTTCTTC. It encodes CASSLRNEQFF.

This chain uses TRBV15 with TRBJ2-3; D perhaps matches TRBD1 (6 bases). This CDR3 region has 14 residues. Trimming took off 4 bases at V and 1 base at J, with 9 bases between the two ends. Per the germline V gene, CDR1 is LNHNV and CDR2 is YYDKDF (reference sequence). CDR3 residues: CATSNGQRTDTQYF. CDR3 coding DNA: TGTGCCACCAGCAACGGACAGCGCACAGATACGCAGTATTTT. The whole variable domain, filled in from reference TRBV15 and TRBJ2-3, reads DAMVIQNPRYQVTQFGKPVTLSCSQTLNHNVMYWYQQKSSQAPKLLFHYYDKDFNNEADTPDNFQSRRPNTSFCFLDIRSPGLGDTAMYLCATSNGQRTDTQYFGPGTRLTVL.

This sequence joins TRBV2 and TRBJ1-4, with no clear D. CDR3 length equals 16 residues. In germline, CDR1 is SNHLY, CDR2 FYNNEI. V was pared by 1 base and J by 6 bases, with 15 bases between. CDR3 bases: TGTGCCAGCAGTGAAGATCCGGAGACGGCCCATGAAAAACTGTTTTTT. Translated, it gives CASSEDPETAHEKLFF.

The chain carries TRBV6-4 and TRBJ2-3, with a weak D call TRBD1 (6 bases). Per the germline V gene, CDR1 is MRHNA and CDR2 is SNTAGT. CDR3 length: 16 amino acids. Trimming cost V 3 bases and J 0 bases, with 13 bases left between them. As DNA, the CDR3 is TGTGCCAGCAGTGAAGGGGCAGGGGATAGCACAGATACGCAGTATTTT. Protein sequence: CASSEGAGDSTDTQYF.

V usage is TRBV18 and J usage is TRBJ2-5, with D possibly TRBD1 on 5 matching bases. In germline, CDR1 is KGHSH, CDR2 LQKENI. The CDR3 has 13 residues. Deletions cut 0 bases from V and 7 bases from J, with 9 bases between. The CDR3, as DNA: TGTGCCAGCTCACCACCGTACCAGGGGACCCAGTACTTC. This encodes CASSPPYQGTQYF.

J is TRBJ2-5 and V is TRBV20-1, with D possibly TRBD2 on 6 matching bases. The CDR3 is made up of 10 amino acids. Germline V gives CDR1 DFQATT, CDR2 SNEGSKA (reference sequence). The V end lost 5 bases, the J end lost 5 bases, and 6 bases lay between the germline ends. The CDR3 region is CSARGETQYF. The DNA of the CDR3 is TGCAGTGCTCGGGGGGAGACCCAGTACTTC.

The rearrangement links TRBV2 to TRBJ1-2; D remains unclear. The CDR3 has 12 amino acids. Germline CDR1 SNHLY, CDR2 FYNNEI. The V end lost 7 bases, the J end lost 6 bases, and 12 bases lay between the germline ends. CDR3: CASILGRNGYTF. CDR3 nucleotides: TGTGCCAGCATCCTCGGGAGGAATGGCTACACCTTC.